A selection of T cell receptor beta chains follows, all from one sample in a study of blood T cell repertoires in COVID-19. Produced via immunoSEQ multiplex PCR; TCRdb's table is partial and in-frame only. The sample holds hundreds of thousands of clones, roughly nine tenths seen once. Sequencing was performed on peripheral blood. All receptors derive from a woman between 50 and 59 years old with acute or convalescent COVID-19. The CDR3 runs from the conserved cysteine through the conserved F or W. A D gene is named only where the DNA matches it firmly. Clone size is stated in some rows and not others, as once, few, many or a class when expanded.

clone_size: -; j_call: TRBJ2-1; v_call: TRBV2; d_call: TRBD2; cdr3_nt: TGTGCCAGCGGAACATCAGGACTAGCGGGGGGGGACTACAATGAGCAGTTCTTC; cdr3_aa: CASGTSGLAGGDYNEQFF
clone_size: few; j_call: TRBJ1-2; v_call: TRBV9; d_call: -; cdr3_nt: TGTGCCAGCAGCCATAGACAGTTCTATGGCTACACCTTC; cdr3_aa: CASSHRQFYGYTF
clone_size: -; j_call: TRBJ2-7; v_call: TRBV18; d_call: TRBD2; cdr3_nt: TGTGCCAGCTCACCGGCGCTGAGCGGGAGTTCCGAGCAGTACTTC; cdr3_aa: CASSPALSGSSEQYF
clone_size: -; j_call: TRBJ2-3; v_call: TRBV7-2; d_call: TRBD2; cdr3_nt: TGTGCCAGCAACACGCTAGCGGGGGGGACAGATACGCAGTATTTT; cdr3_aa: CASNTLAGGTDTQYF
clone_size: -; j_call: TRBJ1-2; v_call: TRBV27; d_call: -; cdr3_nt: TGTGCCAGCAGTTTATCGGAGGGGACGGGCTATGGCTACACCTTC; cdr3_aa: CASSLSEGTGYGYTF
clone_size: -; j_call: TRBJ2-3; v_call: TRBV19; d_call: -; cdr3_nt: TGTGCCAGTAGGAGTCGAGACACATTCACAGATACGCAGTATTTT; cdr3_aa: CASRSRDTFTDTQYF
clone_size: -; j_call: TRBJ1-5; v_call: TRBV7-8; d_call: TRBD1; cdr3_nt: TGTGCCAGCAGCCCCGGACAGGGGCTATTTCAGCCCCAGCATTTT; cdr3_aa: CASSPGQGLFQPQHF
clone_size: -; j_call: TRBJ1-1; v_call: TRBV30; d_call: -; cdr3_nt: TGTGCCTGGACCGTGGGCAGAGTGAACACTGAAGCTTTCTTT; cdr3_aa: CAWTVGRVNTEAFF
clone_size: once; j_call: TRBJ2-5; v_call: TRBV5-1; d_call: TRBD1; cdr3_nt: TGCGCCAGCAGCCAAGGGACAGGGGGAGAGACCCAGTACTTC; cdr3_aa: CASSQGTGGETQYF
clone_size: -; j_call: TRBJ1-2; v_call: TRBV3-1/TRBV3-2; d_call: -; cdr3_nt: TGTGCCAGCAGCCCCACCGGCTATGGCTACACCTTC; cdr3_aa: CASSPTGYGYTF
clone_size: -; j_call: TRBJ2-1; v_call: TRBV28; d_call: -; cdr3_nt: TGTGCCAGCAGTGAGTTGATTGAGCAGTTCTTC; cdr3_aa: CASSELIEQFF